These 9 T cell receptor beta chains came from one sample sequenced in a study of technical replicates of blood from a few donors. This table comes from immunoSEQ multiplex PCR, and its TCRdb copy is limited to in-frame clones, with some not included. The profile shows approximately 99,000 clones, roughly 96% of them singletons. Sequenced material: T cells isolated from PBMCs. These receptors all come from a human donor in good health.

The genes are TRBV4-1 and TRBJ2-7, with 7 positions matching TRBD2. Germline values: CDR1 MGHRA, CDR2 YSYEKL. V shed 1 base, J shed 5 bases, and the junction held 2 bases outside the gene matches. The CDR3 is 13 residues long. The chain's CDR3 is CASSQAGGHEQYF. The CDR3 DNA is TGCGCCAGCAGCCAAGCGGGAGGACACGAGCAGTACTTC.

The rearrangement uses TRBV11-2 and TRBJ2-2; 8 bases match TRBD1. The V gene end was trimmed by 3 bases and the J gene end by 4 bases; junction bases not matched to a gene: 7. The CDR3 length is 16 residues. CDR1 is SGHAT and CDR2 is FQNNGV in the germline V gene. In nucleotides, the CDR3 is TGTGCCAGCAGCTTTACGGCCGGGACAGGCACCGGGGAGCTGTTTTTT. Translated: CASSFTAGTGTGELFF.

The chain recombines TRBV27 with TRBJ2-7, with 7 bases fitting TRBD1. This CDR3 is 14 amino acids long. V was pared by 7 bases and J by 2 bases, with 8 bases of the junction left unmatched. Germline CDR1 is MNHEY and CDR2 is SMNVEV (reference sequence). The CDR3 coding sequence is TGTGCCAGCATCTCGACAGGGACAACCTACGAGCAGTACTTC. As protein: CASISTGTTYEQYF.

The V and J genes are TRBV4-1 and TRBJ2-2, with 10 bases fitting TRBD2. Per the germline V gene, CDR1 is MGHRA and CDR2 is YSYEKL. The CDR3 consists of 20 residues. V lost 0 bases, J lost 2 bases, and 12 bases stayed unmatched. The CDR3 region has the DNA TGCGCCAGCAGCCAAGATTACGTCAGTAGCGGGAGGCCCAACACCGGGGAGCTGTTTTTT. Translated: CASSQDYVSSGRPNTGELFF.

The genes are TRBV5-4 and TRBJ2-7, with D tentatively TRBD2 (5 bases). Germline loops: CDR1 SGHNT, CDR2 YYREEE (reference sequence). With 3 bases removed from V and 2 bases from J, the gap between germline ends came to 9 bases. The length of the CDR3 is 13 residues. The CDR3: CASSYRGTYEQYF. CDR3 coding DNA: TGTGCCAGCAGCTACCGGGGAACCTACGAGCAGTACTTC. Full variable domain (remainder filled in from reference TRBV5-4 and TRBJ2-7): ETGVTQSPTHLIKTRGQQVTLRCSSQSGHNTVSWYQQALGQGPQFIFQYYREEENGRGNFPPRFSGLQFPNYSSELNVNALELDDSALYLCASSYRGTYEQYFGPGTRLTVT.

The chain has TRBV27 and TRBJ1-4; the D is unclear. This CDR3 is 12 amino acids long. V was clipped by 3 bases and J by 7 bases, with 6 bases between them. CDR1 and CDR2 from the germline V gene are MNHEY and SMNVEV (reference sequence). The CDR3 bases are TGTGCCAGCAGTTTTAGCGGTGAAAAACTGTTTTTT. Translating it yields CASSFSGEKLFF.

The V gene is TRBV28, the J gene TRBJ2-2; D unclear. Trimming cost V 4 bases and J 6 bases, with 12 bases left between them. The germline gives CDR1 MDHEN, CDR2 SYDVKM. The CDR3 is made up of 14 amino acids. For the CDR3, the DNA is TGTGCCAGCAGTTCTCCTCGGGTTCCCGGGGAGCTGTTTTTT. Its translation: CASSSPRVPGELFF.

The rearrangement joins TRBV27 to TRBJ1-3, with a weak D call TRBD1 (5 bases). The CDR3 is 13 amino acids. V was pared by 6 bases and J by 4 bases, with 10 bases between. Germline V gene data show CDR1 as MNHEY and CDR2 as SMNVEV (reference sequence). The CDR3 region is CASRQVQGNTIYF. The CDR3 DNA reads TGTGCCAGCAGACAGGTCCAAGGAAACACCATATATTTT.

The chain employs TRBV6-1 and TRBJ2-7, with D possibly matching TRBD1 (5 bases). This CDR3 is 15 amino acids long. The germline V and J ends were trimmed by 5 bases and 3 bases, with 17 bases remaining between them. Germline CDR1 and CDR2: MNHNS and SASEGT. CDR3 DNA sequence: TGTGCCAGCAGTCACACAGGCGCCCCAATCTACGAGCAGTACTTC. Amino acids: CASSHTGAPIYEQYF.